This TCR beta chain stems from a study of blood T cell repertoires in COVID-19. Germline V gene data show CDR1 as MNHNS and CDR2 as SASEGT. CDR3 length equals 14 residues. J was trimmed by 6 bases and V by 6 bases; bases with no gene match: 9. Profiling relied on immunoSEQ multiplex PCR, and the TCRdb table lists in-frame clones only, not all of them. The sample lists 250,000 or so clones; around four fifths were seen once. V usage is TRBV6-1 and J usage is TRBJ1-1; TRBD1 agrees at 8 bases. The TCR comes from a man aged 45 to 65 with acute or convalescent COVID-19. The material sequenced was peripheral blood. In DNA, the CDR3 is TGTGCCAGCAGACTAAGGACAGGGACGCCTGAAGCTTTCTTT. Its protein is CASRLRTGTPEAFF.